Given below is one T cell receptor (beta chain) in context. Antigen unknown. In TCRdb, the 5' RACE reads were re-called with MiXCR into one record per CDR3 protein. The profile shows approximately 130,000 distinct CDR3 sequences, roughly 15% of them singletons. This entry comes from a study of T cells after yellow fever vaccination. Across the study: The SMART-Seq v4 Ultra Low Input method served to prepare the low-cell-number fractions.

Findings and limits, study-wide: Abundant contaminating clonotypes from the bulk population could appear in FACS-sorted repertoires. Among primary-vaccination clones, most reappeared after the booster, at 95% to 96% for CD4 and about 90% for CD8. Weaker overall, the secondary response nonetheless peaked faster (day 5 versus 15).

Germline V lookup: CDR1 SEHNR, CDR2 FQNEAQ (reference sequence). Between the trimmed V and J ends, which lost 5 bases and 4 bases, there was a span of 11 bases. The CDR3 covers 13 residues. The sample here was CD8+ T cells sorted from PBMCs, taken 5 days after the yellow fever booster vaccination. The gene calls are TRBV7-9 and TRBJ1-1; D is ambiguous. The receptor was derived from a man younger than 30 who received the YFV17D yellow fever vaccine. CDR3 amino acids: CASSPPWLTEAFF. DNA of the CDR3: TGTGCCAGCAGCCCCCCATGGCTCACTGAAGCTTTCTTT. The full variable domain, with the rest looked up from reference TRBV7-9 and TRBJ1-1, is DTGVSQNPRHKITKRGQNVTFRCDPISEHNRLYWYRQTLGQGPEFLTYFQNEAQLEKSRLLSDRFSAERPKGSFSTLEIQRTEQGDSAMYLCASSPPWLTEAFFGQGTRLTVV.